A single sample gave rise to the 31 T cell receptor beta chains below, sequenced in a study of cytomegalovirus exposure and HLA in healthy donors. Clones were sequenced by immunoSEQ multiplex PCR, and TCRdb holds only the in-frame ones, with some missing. This table holds 110,000 to 150,000 clones, approximately 90% found once. Source material: PBMCs. Every receptor here comes from a man aged 18 to 29 in good health and CMV-seronegative.

Of note for this clone: An end of the junction does not agree with germline; a read error may underlie this. V usage is TRBV13 and J usage is TRBJ2-3, with 12 bases fitting TRBD2. CDR1 is PRHDT, CDR2 FYEKMQ, per germline (reference sequence). The CDR3 loop spans 18 amino acids. The CDR3 DNA is TGTGCCAGCAGGTTAGGTCGCCTAGCGGGAGGGAGCACAGATACGCAGTATTTT. Its protein product is CASRLGRLAGGSTDTQYF.

The chain joins TRBV4-1 to TRBJ2-7; possibly TRBD2 for D (5 bases). With 1 base removed from V and 3 bases from J, the gap between germline ends came to 10 bases. The CDR3 has 14 residues. Germline V gene lookup returns CDR1 MGHRA and CDR2 YSYEKL. The CDR3 loop is CASSQAGRDYEQYF. CDR3 nucleotides: TGCGCCAGCAGCCAAGCAGGTCGGGACTACGAGCAGTACTTC.

This rearrangement joins TRBV9 to TRBJ1-1; 11 bases are a match to TRBD1. J gave up 7 bases and V 0 bases, and 11 bases lay outside the gene matches. CDR3 length equals 17 residues. Germline lookup yields CDR1 SGDLS and CDR2 YYNGEE. The CDR3 nucleotides read TGTGCCAGCAGCGTAGGGACAGGGGGCGTCGGTAGCGGTGAAGCTTTCTTT. This codes for CASSVGTGGVGSGEAFF.

V gene TRBV6-5 combines with J gene TRBJ2-1; 7 bases match TRBD1. Germline V gene data show CDR1 as MNHEY and CDR2 as SVGAGI. The CDR3 sequence is 15 residues long. V was pared by 6 bases and J by 7 bases, with 12 bases of the junction left unmatched. The CDR3 region has the DNA TGTGCCAGCAGCCTTGTAGGGGGCGTTGGGAATGAGCAGTTCTTC. This sequence encodes CASSLVGGVGNEQFF.

The chain links TRBV5-1 to TRBJ2-1; TRBD1 matches at 12 bases. V gave up 4 bases and J gave up 9 bases; unmatched junction bases: 5. Germline V lookup: CDR1 SGHRS, CDR2 YFSETQ. The length of the CDR3 is 14 residues. As DNA, the CDR3 is TGCGCCAGCAGCGAGGGACAGGGGGCGAGTGAGCAGTTCTTC. Translated: CASSEGQGASEQFF.

This clone was recorded only once. The chain carries TRBV11-2 and TRBJ2-7; 7 bases are a match to TRBD2. This CDR3 has 17 residues. V shed 6 bases, J shed 6 bases, and the junction held 20 bases outside the gene matches. Germline V gene lookup returns CDR1 SGHAT and CDR2 FQNNGV. In DNA, the CDR3 is TGTGCCAGCAGTACTGGGAGGGGCTTAACCCGCCGGAGCGAGCAGTACGTC. Translation gives CASSTGRGLTRRSEQYV.

This clone showed up just once. The chain links TRBV5-1 to TRBJ2-2, with D possibly being TRBD2 (5 bases). The CDR3 has 13 amino acids. The germline V and J ends were trimmed by 5 bases and 5 bases, with 10 bases remaining between them. CDR1 is SGHRS and CDR2 is YFSETQ in the germline V gene. CDR3 sequence reads: CASRHGETGELFF. DNA of the CDR3: TGCGCCAGCAGGCACGGGGAAACCGGGGAGCTGTTTTTT.

CDR3 DNA sequence: TGTGCCAGCAGCTTAGTGTCGGTATTAGCCAAAAACATTCAGTACTTC. Translation: CASSLVSVLAKNIQYF. The V call is TRBV7-9, the J call TRBJ2-4; D is undetermined. The CDR3 covers 16 residues. CDR1 is SEHNR, CDR2 FQNEAQ, per germline (reference sequence). V dropped 1 base and J dropped 0 bases, with 10 bases sitting between them.

The chain uses TRBV7-2 and TRBJ2-7; 8 bases match TRBD1. The CDR3 is 13 residues long. V shed 1 base, J shed 4 bases, and the junction held 0 bases outside the gene matches. Per germline, CDR1 SGHTA and CDR2 FQGNSA. The CDR3 DNA sequence: TGTGCCAGCAGCTTAGGGGACAGGTACGAGCAGTACGTC. Amino acids: CASSLGDRYEQYV.

The V call is TRBV2, the J call TRBJ2-2, with 8 bases that match TRBD1. Germline trimming cut 4 bases from V and 3 bases from J; bases unmatched to any gene: 1. Germline lookup yields CDR1 SNHLY and CDR2 FYNNEI. The CDR3 contains 14 residues. CDR3 in DNA: TGTGCCAGCAGTGCCAGGGGGCACACCGGGGAGCTGTTTTTT. Translation: CASSARGHTGELFF.

V is TRBV13 and J is TRBJ1-1; TRBD1 might be the D (5 bases). This CDR3 is 14 amino acids long. V lost 1 base, J lost 3 bases, and 9 bases lay in between. Looked up from germline, CDR1 is PRHDT and CDR2 is FYEKMQ (reference sequence). The CDR3, as DNA: TGTGCCAGCAGCTTAGCGGACAAGTACACTGAAGCTTTCTTT. It specifies CASSLADKYTEAFF.

The rearrangement joins TRBV5-1 to TRBJ2-2; 7 nucleotides agree with TRBD2. CDR1 SGHRS and CDR2 YFSETQ come from the germline V gene. With 0 bases clipped from V and 6 bases from J, the junction kept 5 bases outside the gene matches. This CDR3 has 15 amino acids. The CDR3 reads CASSLVPGRAGELFF. In nucleotides, the CDR3 is TGCGCCAGCAGCTTGGTGCCAGGGAGGGCCGGGGAGCTGTTTTTT. Full variable domain (outside the CDR3, taken from reference TRBV5-1 and TRBJ2-2): KAGVTQTPRYLIKTRGQQVTLSCSPISGHRSVSWYQQTPGQGLQFLFEYFSETQRNKGNFPGRFSGRQFSNSRSEMNVSTLELGDSALYLCASSLVPGRAGELFFGEGSRLTVL.

This clone was seen only once. This rearrangement joins TRBV6-1 to TRBJ1-5, with TRBD1 matching 11 bases. The CDR3 runs to 16 residues. V was clipped by 0 bases and J by 6 bases; unmatched bases: 4. Per the germline V gene, CDR1 is MNHNS and CDR2 is SASEGT. In DNA, the CDR3 is TGTGCCAGCAGTGAAGCGGGACAGGGGGGCGGTCAGCCCCAGCATTTT. This gives the protein CASSEAGQGGGQPQHF.

The V gene is TRBV12-5, the J gene TRBJ2-7, with 7 bases matching TRBD1. The germline CDR1 and CDR2 sequences are LGHNT and FRNRAP. V lost 6 bases, J lost 3 bases, and 2 bases stayed unmatched. The CDR3 spans 12 residues. The DNA of the CDR3 is TGTGCTAGTGGAACAGGGGACTACGAGCAGTACTTC. Protein sequence: CASGTGDYEQYF.

This rearrangement joins TRBV6-6 to TRBJ1-1; D is possibly TRBD1 (5 bases). The V gene lost 6 bases and the J gene lost 1 base, with 12 bases spanning the gap. CDR1 and CDR2 from the germline V gene are MNHNY and SVGAGI (reference sequence). The CDR3 is made up of 14 amino acids. CDR3 coding DNA: TGTGCCAGCAGCCCGACAGCCACGAACACTGAAGCTTTCTTT. It yields the protein CASSPTATNTEAFF.

The rearrangement links TRBV4-1 to TRBJ2-5; 9 nucleotides align to TRBD2. Germline V CDR1 and CDR2: MGHRA, YSYEKL. The CDR3 length is 18 residues. V gave up 1 base and J gave up 4 bases; unmatched junction bases: 13. CDR3 coding DNA: TGCGCCAGCAGCCAAGCCCTCAGCGCGGGAGGGCCCGGAGAGACCCAGTACTTC. Translation: CASSQALSAGGPGETQYF.

This chain uses TRBV30 with TRBJ2-1; 11 positions match TRBD2. The length of the CDR3 is 15 residues. Germline lookup yields CDR1 GTSNPN and CDR2 SVGIG (reference sequence). Germline trimming cut 0 bases from V and 7 bases from J; bases unmatched to any gene: 5. The CDR3, as DNA: TGTGCCTGGAGTGTACGAAGACTAGCGGGAAATGAGCAGTTCTTC. As protein: CAWSVRRLAGNEQFF.

The V and J genes are TRBV6-1 and TRBJ1-2; possibly TRBD1 for D (6 bases). Per the germline V gene, CDR1 is MNHNS and CDR2 is SASEGT. V lost 3 bases, J lost 4 bases, and 15 bases lay in between. The CDR3 length is 15 residues. The CDR3 sequence: CASSDGQHISYGYTF. CDR3 bases: TGTGCCAGCAGTGATGGACAGCACATCTCCTATGGCTACACCTTC.

The CDR3 loop is CASSRASGSYNEQFF. CDR3 bases: TGCGCCAGCAGCCGGGCTAGCGGGAGTTACAATGAGCAGTTCTTC. This chain joins TRBV4-3 and TRBJ2-1, with TRBD2 identical over 10 bases. This CDR3 has 15 amino acids. Germline CDR1 is LGHNA and CDR2 is YSLEER. The V segment lost 4 bases and the J segment 4 bases; nucleotides outside the gene matches: 4.

The chain is built from TRBV7-6 and TRBJ1-3; D gene ambiguous. V was pared by 5 bases and J by 0 bases, with 14 bases between. CDR1 and CDR2 from the germline V gene are SGHVS and FNYEAQ. CDR3 length equals 16 residues. CDR3 residues: CASSTQALDSGNTIYF. CDR3 sequence (DNA): TGTGCCAGCAGCACCCAGGCGCTTGACTCTGGAAACACCATATATTTT.

This clone was counted between two and nine times. This chain uses TRBV5-1 with TRBJ1-2; TRBD1 matches 10 bases. The CDR3 contains 15 residues. Trimming cost V 5 bases and J 2 bases; bases outside gene matches: 6. CDR1 is SGHRS and CDR2 is YFSETQ in the germline V gene. CDR3 bases: TGCGCCAGCAGACCAGGACAGGGGGAGAACTATGGCTACACCTTC. This gives the protein CASRPGQGENYGYTF.

The chain has TRBV5-4 and TRBJ2-1; 9 nucleotides agree with TRBD2. There are 15 residues in the CDR3. With V trimmed by 1 base and J by 10 bases, 9 bases remained unmatched. Germline assignment: CDR1 SGHNT and CDR2 YYREEE (reference sequence). This CDR3 reads CASSLRAGGRGEQFF. The CDR3, as DNA: TGTGCCAGCAGCTTGCGAGCGGGAGGCAGGGGGGAGCAGTTCTTC. Complete variable domain (other parts from reference TRBV5-4 and TRBJ2-1): ETGVTQSPTHLIKTRGQQVTLRCSSQSGHNTVSWYQQALGQGPQFIFQYYREEENGRGNFPPRFSGLQFPNYSSELNVNALELDDSALYLCASSLRAGGRGEQFFGPGTRLTVL.

This clone showed up just once. The chain is built from TRBV18 and TRBJ2-5, with D hard to call. V shed 3 bases and J shed 1 base, with 6 bases lying between them. CDR3 length: 13 residues. Germline loops: CDR1 KGHSH, CDR2 LQKENI. DNA for the CDR3: TGTGCCAGCTCACCGGAGATCCAAGAGACCCAGTACTTC. It codes for CASSPEIQETQYF.

The CDR3 DNA sequence: TGTGCCAGCAGCTTAGCTGGTCTAGCCCGCGGTGAGACCCAGTACTTC. The encoded protein is CASSLAGLARGETQYF. This chain links TRBV7-2 with TRBJ2-5; a weak D match, TRBD2 (5 bases). The CDR3 covers 16 residues. Germline V gives CDR1 SGHTA, CDR2 FQGNSA. The germline V and J ends were trimmed by 0 bases and 5 bases, with 16 bases remaining between them. Full variable domain (remainder filled in from reference TRBV7-2 and TRBJ2-5): GAGVSQSPSNKVTEKGKDVELRCDPISGHTALYWYRQSLGQGLEFLIYFQGNSAPDKSGLPSDRFSAERTGGSVSTLTIQRTQQEDSAVYLCASSLAGLARGETQYFGPGTRLLVL.

This chain uses TRBV30 with TRBJ1-4; D not resolved. The ends were cut back, 4 bases at V and 4 bases at J, with 10 bases in the middle. Germline V gene lookup returns CDR1 GTSNPN and CDR2 SVGIG (reference sequence). The CDR3 is 13 amino acids. CDR3 coding DNA: TGTGCCTGGACCGGAGTTTATAATGAAAAACTGTTTTTT. It is translated as CAWTGVYNEKLFF.

CDR3: CASTGGDRGNTEAFF. The CDR3 bases are TGTGCCAGCACGGGGGGGGACAGGGGCAACACTGAAGCTTTCTTT. The chain combines TRBV2 with TRBJ1-1, with TRBD1 matching 10 bases. This CDR3 region has 15 residues. Germline values: CDR1 SNHLY, CDR2 FYNNEI. With V trimmed by 7 bases and J by 2 bases, 7 bases remained unmatched.

The CDR3 protein is CASSFPPSGSGNTQYF. As DNA, the CDR3 is TGTGCCAGCAGCTTCCCTCCTAGCGGGAGCGGAAATACGCAGTATTTT. The chain links TRBV5-4 to TRBJ2-3; 10 bases agree with TRBD2. The germline gives CDR1 SGHNT, CDR2 YYREEE (reference sequence). Trimming removed 2 bases from V and 7 bases from J; junction bases left unmatched: 10. This CDR3 region has 16 residues.

This chain joins TRBV2 and TRBJ2-3, with D hard to call. CDR1 SNHLY and CDR2 FYNNEI come from the germline V gene. The CDR3 spans 14 residues. The germline V and J ends were trimmed by 3 bases and 5 bases, with 12 bases remaining between them. CDR3 bases: TGTGCCAGCAGTGAGCCCAGTCGCGGAGATACGCAGTATTTT. It codes for CASSEPSRGDTQYF.

This clone was recorded only once. This chain links TRBV19 with TRBJ1-1, with D possibly TRBD1 on 5 matching bases. Between the trimmed V and J ends, which lost 7 bases and 1 base, there was a span of 16 bases. Germline V lookup: CDR1 LNHDA, CDR2 SQIVND (reference sequence). There are 15 residues in the CDR3. CDR3 coding DNA: TGTGCCAGTAATTGGAGGGGTGTCGCGAACACTGAAGCTTTCTTT. Translating gives CASNWRGVANTEAFF.

The chain is built from TRBV18 and TRBJ2-1, with TRBD1 identical over 8 bases. Germline assignment: CDR1 KGHSH and CDR2 LQKENI. V lost 6 bases to trimming and J lost 6 bases; unmatched junction nucleotides: 1. The CDR3 loop spans 12 amino acids. The CDR3: CASSGTGNEQFF. The CDR3 DNA reads as TGTGCCAGCTCTGGGACAGGCAATGAGCAGTTCTTC.

V is TRBV6-5 and J is TRBJ1-2, with D hard to call. Germline-derived CDR1 and CDR2 are MNHEY and SVGAGI. With 7 bases removed from V and 4 bases from J, the gap between germline ends came to 13 bases. CDR3 length equals 13 residues. The CDR3 sequence: CASKEGGVYGYTF. CDR3 in DNA: TGTGCCAGCAAGGAGGGCGGGGTCTATGGCTACACCTTC.